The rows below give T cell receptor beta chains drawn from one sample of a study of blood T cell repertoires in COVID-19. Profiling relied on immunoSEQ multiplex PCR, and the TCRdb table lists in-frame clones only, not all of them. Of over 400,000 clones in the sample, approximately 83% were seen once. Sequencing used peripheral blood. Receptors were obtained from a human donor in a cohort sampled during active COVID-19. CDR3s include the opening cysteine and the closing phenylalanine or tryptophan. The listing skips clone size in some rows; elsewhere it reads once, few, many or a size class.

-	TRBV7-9	CASSLAGGQPQHF
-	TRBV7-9	CASSRGTGGLTNEKLFF
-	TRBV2	CASSRQGPTNTEAFF
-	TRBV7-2	CASSQARGSGNTIYF
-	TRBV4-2	CASSQDTGEIDGYTF
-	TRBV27	CASSSDRYFYNEQFF
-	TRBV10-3	CAIYTPRANQPQHF
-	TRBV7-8	CASSQGGRNEKLFF
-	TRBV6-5	CASSYCYRGGDAEAFF
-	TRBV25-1	CASSELGEGYEDEAFF
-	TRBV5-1	CASSSKTGMETQYF
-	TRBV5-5	CASSFTPQQYNEQFF
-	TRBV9	CASSRGGTSGSNEQFF
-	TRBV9	CASSVGTGLYGYTF
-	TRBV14	CASSQFGTGADNEQFF
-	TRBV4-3	CASSQDLAGGSVF
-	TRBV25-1	CASSELGGGRQDNEQFF
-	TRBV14	CASSPRVAGGLSYEQYF
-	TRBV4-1	CASSQEEGRNYGYTF
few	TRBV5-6	CASSSGLAGGPGELFF
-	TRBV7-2	CASARGQGWVEQYF
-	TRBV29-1	CSVQPNQGAQETQYF
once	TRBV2	CASRRGLTTEAFF
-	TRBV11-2	CASSEETGWYYNEQFF
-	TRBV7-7	CASSLGLAGGPFHEQFF
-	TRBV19	CASSIVGGPQETQYF
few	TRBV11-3	CASSLRPSSPLHF
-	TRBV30	CAWGRDRVETQYF
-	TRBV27	CASSLGGNSGGSPLHF
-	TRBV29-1	CSVKPTGNTEAFF
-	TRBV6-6	CASSQREGHDTQYF
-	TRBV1	CTSSQSWTSGKNEQFF
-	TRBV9	CASSVAGREEWGSGNTIYF
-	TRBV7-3	CASSLYSGRDVGNTQYF
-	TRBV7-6	CASSPRRGGEQYF
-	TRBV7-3	CASSLGALAGTGGLETQYF
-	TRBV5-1	CASSSGTSGRVTDTQYF
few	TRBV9	CASGPGGPYEQYF
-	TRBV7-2	CASAWDRGNYGYTF
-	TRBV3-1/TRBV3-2	CASSQESNRLTSGNTIYF
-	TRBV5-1	CASSSLSMDRLEAFF
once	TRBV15	CATSRDSGQEETQYF